One and the same sample provided the 18 T cell receptor beta chains below, sequenced in a study of blood T cells in healthy people across ages (dated by TCRdb to 2015 to 2017). The library was built by means of 5' RACE. The reads were generated on an Illumina HiSeq 2500. The second PCR ran for roughly 7 to 11 cycles and used a J-beta primer mix along with a sample-barcoded 5' primer. TCRdb passed the public sequencing reads through fastp at Q25 and MiXCR, retaining productive beta sequences. Entries that share a CDR3 protein sequence are merged under the most common genes and DNA. Present in this sample are fewer than 650,000 distinct CDR3 sequences, roughly a quarter of which were seen just once. The ten largest clones take up approximately 3.7% of the sample. Separately, the same data were catalogued under a study of T cells of mothers and their children.

The sample was blood. These receptors were taken from a boy younger than 10 in good health.

In this sample, this clonotype turned up a few times. This chain connects TRBV3-1 to TRBJ2-5; maybe TRBD1 (5 bases). Germline CDR1 reads LGHDT; CDR2 reads YNNKEL (reference sequence). Trimming removed 7 bases from V and 1 base from J, with 10 bases in between. This CDR3 has 13 residues. In nucleotides, the CDR3 is TGTGCCAGCAAACCGACAGTCCAAGAGACCCAGTACTTC. This gives the protein CASKPTVQETQYF.

The rearrangement links TRBV28 to TRBJ2-3; 8 bases are shared with TRBD2. The germline V gene has CDR1 MDHEN and CDR2 SYDVKM. V shed 3 bases and J 0 bases; nucleotides not matched to a gene: 11. The CDR3 runs 18 residues. The CDR3 DNA reads as TGTGCCAGCAGTTTTTCAGCGGGGGTTATATCTAGCACAGATACGCAGTATTTT. It codes for CASSFSAGVISSTDTQYF.

In DNA form, the CDR3 reads TGTGCCAGCAGCTTGACCCTCGAGCAGTACTTC. It encodes CASSLTLEQYF. The rearrangement uses TRBV7-9 and TRBJ2-5; no firm D call. The J call may be faulty, since TRBJ2-7 better matches the DNA end. The CDR3 consists of 11 residues. Germline CDR1 and CDR2: SEHNR and FQNEAQ (reference sequence).

The chain carries TRBV4-3 and TRBJ1-2; the D is unclear. Germline V gene data show CDR1 as LGHNA and CDR2 as YSLEER. The CDR3 covers 15 residues. V gave up 0 bases and J gave up 4 bases, with 12 bases separating them. CDR3 DNA sequence: TGCGCCAGCAGCCAAGAGGTTGGCCAGTTCTATGGCTACACCTTC. Its protein is CASSQEVGQFYGYTF.

This clonotype was observed a few times. Sequence at one end of the junction differs from germline and may be a read error. This sequence joins TRBV29-1 and TRBJ2-2; TRBD1 might be the D (7 bases). The CDR3 loop spans 14 amino acids. The V gene's germline CDR1 is SQVTM and CDR2 ANQGSEA. CDR3 sequence (DNA): TGCAGCGGTGAATCAGGGGGAGGCACCGGGGAGCTGTTTTTT. Translated, it gives CSGESGGGTGELFF.

This clonotype was seen more than once but under ten times. The rearrangement links TRBV7-2 to TRBJ2-7, with 7 nucleotides matching TRBD2. The CDR3 is 14 amino acids. Looked up from germline, CDR1 is SGHTA and CDR2 is FQGNSA. V lost 6 bases, J lost 2 bases, and 7 bases stayed unmatched. DNA for the CDR3: TGTGCCAGCAGAGGAGGCGGGAGCACCTACGAGCAGTACTTC. Translating it yields CASRGGGSTYEQYF.

This chain connects TRBV9 to TRBJ1-1; the D is unclear. The CDR3 spans 14 residues. V was clipped by 0 bases and J by 4 bases, with 10 bases between them. Germline V gene data show CDR1 as SGDLS and CDR2 as YYNGEE. The CDR3 bases are TGTGCCAGCAGCGTAGAACCGGAGGGCACTGAAGCTTTCTTT. Encoded protein: CASSVEPEGTEAFF.

This clonotype has a count of ten or more. CDR3 sequence: CASSDRAGANVLTF. The CDR3 coding sequence is TGTGCCAGCAGCGACAGGGCTGGGGCCAACGTCCTGACTTTC. The chain has TRBV7-9 and TRBJ2-6; 7 bases line up with TRBD1. This CDR3 contains 14 residues. Looked up from germline, CDR1 is SEHNR and CDR2 is FQNEAQ (reference sequence). The trim removed 5 bases at V and 2 bases at J, leaving 0 bases unmatched.

The rearrangement uses TRBV4-1 and TRBJ2-1; 8 nucleotides match TRBD2. V was pared by 0 bases and J by 12 bases, with 7 bases of the junction left unmatched. Germline-derived CDR1 and CDR2 are MGHRA and YSYEKL. CDR3 length: 14 residues. The CDR3 sequence: CASSQDLAGWGQFF. CDR3 DNA sequence: TGCGCCAGCAGCCAAGACCTAGCGGGCTGGGGGCAGTTCTTC.

The chain links TRBV6-5 to TRBJ2-5; D not certain. Germline assignment: CDR1 MNHEY and CDR2 SVGAGI. Trimming pared 0 bases from V and 1 base from J, leaving 9 bases between. The CDR3 length is 15 residues. The CDR3 sequence: CASSYSAGPQETQYF. DNA for the CDR3: TGTGCCAGCAGTTACTCGGCAGGCCCCCAAGAGACCCAGTACTTC.

At least ten counts were recorded for this clonotype. The V and J genes are TRBV7-9 and TRBJ2-3; 7 nucleotides match TRBD2. Germline CDR1 and CDR2: SEHNR and FQNEAQ (reference sequence). J gave up 1 base and V 0 bases, and 1 base lay outside the gene matches. This CDR3 is 15 amino acids long. CDR3 region: CASSLAGRGTDTQYF. The CDR3 bases are TGTGCCAGCAGCTTAGCGGGGAGGGGCACAGATACGCAGTATTTT.

This clonotype was seen a few times. This chain connects TRBV29-1 to TRBJ2-3; 8 bases match TRBD1. The CDR3 extends over 14 amino acids. Germline V lookup: CDR1 SQVTM, CDR2 ANQGSEA. CDR3 residues: CGAALTGGTDTQYF. The CDR3 nucleotides are TGCGGCGCCGCCCTTACAGGGGGAACAGATACGCAGTATTTT.

This clonotype was counted at least ten times. The chain joins TRBV20-1 to TRBJ2-1; D might be TRBD1 (6 bases). The ends were cut back, 3 bases at V and 6 bases at J, with 18 bases in the middle. Germline V lookup: CDR1 DFQATT, CDR2 SNEGSKA (reference sequence). The CDR3 runs 15 residues. The CDR3 spells CSASVRRGPSNEQFF. CDR3 bases: TGCAGTGCTAGCGTGCGCAGGGGCCCTTCCAATGAGCAGTTCTTC.

This clonotype was seen a few times. The chain employs TRBV12-3 or TRBV12-4 and TRBJ1-5; D gene ambiguous. The CDR3 loop spans 13 amino acids. V shed 7 bases and J shed 0 bases, with 7 bases lying between them. The CDR3 reads CASNENSNQPQHF. In nucleotides, the CDR3 is TGTGCCAGCAACGAGAATAGCAATCAGCCCCAGCATTTT.

This clonotype was counted only a few times. This chain joins TRBV2 and TRBJ2-3; no firm D call. From germline, CDR1 is SNHLY and CDR2 FYNNEI. This CDR3 has 15 amino acids. Trimming cost V 1 base and J 2 bases, with 10 bases left between them. The CDR3 reads CASSEVAGYTDTQYF. The CDR3 DNA reads as TGTGCCAGCAGTGAAGTCGCAGGCTACACAGATACGCAGTATTTT.

J is TRBJ2-5 and V is TRBV7-6; 7 positions agree with TRBD1. The end of the DNA is better explained by TRBJ2-7, so the J call may be wrong. From germline, CDR1 is SGHVS and CDR2 FNYEAQ. The CDR3 is made up of 14 amino acids. This chain's CDR3 is CASSFRDSSYEQYF. The CDR3 coding sequence is TGTGCCAGCAGTTTCCGGGACAGCTCCTACGAGCAGTACTTC.

This sequence joins TRBV7-9 and TRBJ2-1; D remains unclear. The CDR3 totals 16 residues. The germline V and J ends were trimmed by 5 bases and 1 base, with 15 bases remaining between them. Germline assignment: CDR1 SEHNR and CDR2 FQNEAQ (reference sequence). As DNA, the CDR3 is TGTGCCAGCAGCCCTAAAGGGTCCTCTTCCTACAATGAGCAGTTCTTC. Translation gives CASSPKGSSSYNEQFF.

This clonotype has more than one count but fewer than ten. J is TRBJ2-1 and V is TRBV29-1, with TRBD2 matching 8 bases. V shed 1 base and J 4 bases; nucleotides not matched to a gene: 9. The CDR3 is made up of 16 amino acids. Germline lookup yields CDR1 SQVTM and CDR2 ANQGSEA. This CDR3 reads CSVEGQAGGGYNEQFF. Here the CDR3 DNA reads TGCAGCGTTGAAGGCCAGGCGGGAGGCGGATACAATGAGCAGTTCTTC.